These 12 T cell receptor delta chains share one sample of origin, sequenced in a study of γδ T cells in repeated Plasmodium falciparum infection. Vgamma9/Vdelta2+ and Vdelta2-negative gammadelta T cells were flow-sorted from PBMC for bulk sequencing. TCRdb reapplied CATT to the multiplex PCR reads. The profile covers 85,000 to 100,000 delta-chain clones, with 0.95% to 1% appearing a single time and roughly 9.9% taken by the ten largest. The sequenced material came from gamma-delta T cells from blood. These receptors all come from a pool of human donors (malaria-infected and uninfected, not separated).

Concerning this clone itself: TCRdb records a much larger clone's protein for this DNA, with a difference at residue 21 that likely arises from a read error; the protein given is the translation of the DNA. The CDR3 coding sequence is TGTGCTGTGGAGGTTCAGAATCCTACCCCGGCCTTGATGGGGGTCTATATGTACACCGATGAACTCATCTTT. Its translation: CAVEVQNPTPALMGVYMYTDELIF. V is TRAV36/DV7 and J is TRDJ1; either TRDD2 or TRDD3 may fit D (6 bases each). The J gene was not available in TCRdb and was assigned here by matching the DNA to germline segments. CDR1 is VTNFRS and CDR2 is LTSSGIE in the germline V gene (reference sequence). The CDR3 totals 24 residues.

For this clone: A far larger clone is a single base away, which makes a read error likely. Additional DNA sequences in this sample encode the identical CDR3. The chain carries TRDV2 and TRDJ3, with 10 nucleotides matching TRDD3. Here the J gene came from matching the DNA to germline, since TCRdb omits it. Trimming took 4 bases from V and 2 from J; bases not matched to a gene: 10. The CDR3 contains 19 residues. Looked up from germline, CDR1 is GEAIGNYY and CDR2 is EKD. The CDR3 loop reads CACDPGGYQGAWDTRQMFF. The CDR3 nucleotides read TGTGCCTGTGATCCTGGGGGATATCAGGGTGCCTGGGACACCCGACAGATGTTTTTC.

This clone was counted a few times. The TCRdb protein comes from a much larger clone and disagrees with this DNA's translation at residue 7, likely due to a read error; the protein given here is derived from the DNA. The chain has TRDV2 and TRDJ1; 9 bases are a match to TRDD3. Here the J gene was assigned by germline matching of the DNA, as TCRdb has none. CDR1 and CDR2 from the germline V gene are GEAIGNYY and EKD. The CDR3 spans 18 residues. The V segment lost 0 bases and the J segment 0 bases; nucleotides outside the gene matches: 10. CDR3 residues: CACDTLATGGPYTDKLIF. In DNA form, the CDR3 reads TGTGCCTGTGACACCCTTGCTACTGGGGGACCTTACACCGATAAACTCATCTTT.

This clone was detected ten times or more. V is TRDV1 and J is TRDJ1, with D unclear. The CDR3 has 16 residues. The V end lost 1 base, the J end lost 0 bases, and 12 bases lay between the germline ends. Looked up from germline, CDR1 is TSWWSYY and CDR2 is QGS. CDR3 amino acids: CALGERLFSYTDKLIF. The CDR3 DNA reads TGTGCTCTTGGGGAACGCCTTTTTTCGTACACCGATAAACTCATCTTT.

Note on this clone: The mismatch at residues 15 and 19 between this DNA's translation and the TCRdb protein of a much larger clone likely reflects a read error; the protein shown is translated from the DNA. This chain uses TRDV1 with TRDJ1; 7 nucleotides line up with TRDD2. The V segment lost 3 bases and the J segment 1 base; nucleotides outside the gene matches: 35. The germline V gene has CDR1 TSWWSYY and CDR2 QGS. The CDR3 is 25 residues long. The CDR3 here is CALGDLRPIPTRMGKAYNPTDKLIF. The CDR3 DNA reads as TGTGCTCTTGGGGACTTAAGGCCCATTCCTACGAGAATGGGGAAGGCTTATAACCCCACCGATAAACTCATCTTT.

This clone was seen a handful of times. This likely stems from a read error, as it lies one base from a far larger clone. At the DNA level, this CDR3 is encoded by other sequences in the same sample as well. The chain uses TRDV1 and TRDJ1; D possibly corresponds to TRDD3 (5 bases). The J gene was not available in TCRdb and was assigned here by matching the DNA to germline segments. CDR3 length equals 16 residues. Germline-derived CDR1 and CDR2 are TSWWSYY and QGS. The CDR3 DNA is TGTGCCCTTGGGGAACGGACACGTGGATGGACCGATAAACTCATCTTT. Its protein product is CALGERTRGWTDKLIF.

This clone was observed a handful of times. The TCRdb protein, from a much larger clone, departs from this DNA's translation at residue 13, likely by read error; the protein shown derives from the DNA. The chain carries TRDV1 and TRDJ1; D perhaps matches TRDD3 (5 bases). TCRdb does not report a J gene; here it was assigned by matching the DNA to germline references. Germline-derived CDR1 and CDR2 are TSWWSYY and QGS. The CDR3 loop spans 20 amino acids. V dropped 0 bases and J dropped 0 bases, with 23 bases sitting between them. The CDR3 spells CALGELEAVAGGPYTDKLIF. The CDR3 DNA reads TGTGCTCTTGGGGAACTTGAGGCCGTTGCAGGGGGTCCATACACCGATAAACTCATCTTT.

Comment on this clone: The protein held in TCRdb is that of a much larger clone and does not match this DNA's translation at residue 5, likely because of a read error; the protein shown is translated from the DNA. This chain uses TRDV1 with TRDJ1, with D tentatively TRDD3 (6 bases). Here the J gene was assigned by germline matching of the DNA, as TCRdb has none. The CDR3 has 19 amino acids. The germline V gene encodes CDR1 TSWWSYY and CDR2 QGS. V was shortened by 4 bases and J by 0 bases, with 24 bases between the two germline ends. CDR3 bases: TGTGCTCTTGGGGGATGTAGGGACCCATGGGGGGCCAACACCGATAAACTCATCTTT. As protein: CALGGCRDPWGANTDKLIF.

By share, this clone counts as medium-sized. This CDR3 is also generated by other DNA sequences in the sample. V is TRDV3 and J is TRDJ1, with no clear D. Trimming cost V 3 bases and J 5 bases, with 7 bases left between them. This CDR3 region has 10 residues. Germline CDR1 and CDR2: TVYSNPD and GDNSRS (reference sequence). The CDR3 region has the DNA TGTGCCTTAAAGAGGGATAAACTCATCTTT. Translated: CALKRDKLIF.

On this clone itself: This may stem from a read error, because a much larger clone lies one nucleotide away. The V call is TRDV1, the J call TRDJ1, with D perhaps TRDD3 (6 bases). As TCRdb names no J gene, one was assigned here on the basis of a DNA match to germline. The germline V gene has CDR1 TSWWSYY and CDR2 QGS. CDR3 length: 15 residues. The CDR3 bases are TGTGCTCTTGGGATCCCTGGGGTCAACACCGATATACTCATCTTT. Amino acids: CALGIPGVNTDILIF.

This clone occurred many times. The protein that TCRdb holds for this DNA derives from a much larger clone and differs from the translated DNA at residue 14, which likely indicates a read error; the protein shown here is translated from the DNA. This chain connects TRDV2 to TRDJ1; 7 nucleotides line up with TRDD3. The J gene is absent in TCRdb and was assigned here via DNA matching to germline. CDR1 and CDR2 (germline): GEAIGNYY, EKD. The CDR3 covers 17 residues. Written as DNA, the CDR3 is TGTGCCTGCGACCGGATGGGGGGATCTCCGGGCACCGATATACTCATCTTT. As protein: CACDRMGGSPGTDILIF.

There are a few counts of this clone. A far larger clone is off by one base, so a read error is likely. This sample also contains other DNA sequences that code for the same CDR3. CDR3 bases: TGTGCCCTTGGGGAACTGGGAAAATGGTGGGCCTCCCGGGACGATAAACTCATCTTT. Its translation: CALGELGKWWASRDDKLIF. The V and J genes are TRDV1 and TRDJ1, with a tentative D call TRDD3 (6 bases). TCRdb gives no J gene; it was assigned here by matching the DNA to germline. The germline V gene has CDR1 TSWWSYY and CDR2 QGS. The CDR3 has 19 amino acids.